The rows below give T cell receptor beta chains drawn from one sample of a study of human T cells and chemical hapten exposure. In TCRdb, the RACE reads were re-called with MiXCR into one record per CDR3 protein. Of around 75,000 distinct CDR3 sequences listed, around 11% are singletons. The starting material was whole blood, obtained in connection with sensitization to the hapten diphenylcyclopropenone (DPC). The receptors come from a woman aged 55-69 years with alopecia areata. Some clones in this sample may be carry-over from other donors' samples. Both conserved end residues are part of each CDR3. The D gene is left open where the match is weak. A row's size may be missing; if present it is once, few, many or a size class.

CDR3aa: CSASGDGGYTEAFF; CDR3nt: TGCAGTGCTAGCGGGGATGGTGGGTACACTGAAGCTTTCTTT; v_gene: TRBV20-1; j_gene: TRBJ1-1; abundance: NA; len: 14; d_gene: NA
CDR3aa: CSARDVGVGYTEAFF; CDR3nt: TGCAGTGCTAGAGATGTAGGGGTGGGGTACACTGAAGCTTTCTTT; v_gene: TRBV20-1; j_gene: TRBJ1-1; abundance: many; len: 15; d_gene: NA
CDR3aa: CSASSGGAFIQYF; CDR3nt: TGCAGTGCTTCAAGCGGGGGGGCATTTATTCAGTACTTC; v_gene: TRBV20-1; j_gene: TRBJ2-4; abundance: few; len: 13; d_gene: TRBD2
CDR3aa: CASSLDRGRNTIYF; CDR3nt: TGCGCCAGCAGCTTGGACAGGGGAAGAAACACCATATATTTT; v_gene: TRBV5-1; j_gene: TRBJ1-3; abundance: few; len: 14; d_gene: TRBD1
CDR3aa: CASSSGQFNTEAFF; CDR3nt: TGTGCCAGCAGCTCGGGACAGTTCAACACTGAAGCTTTCTTT; v_gene: TRBV7-3; j_gene: TRBJ1-1; abundance: NA; len: 14; d_gene: TRBD1
CDR3aa: CASARGVNTGELFF; CDR3nt: TGTGCCAGTGCCCGGGGGGTGAACACCGGGGAGCTGTTTTTT; v_gene: TRBV19; j_gene: TRBJ2-2; abundance: many; len: 14; d_gene: TRBD2
CDR3aa: CASSQDWNTQYF; CDR3nt: TGTGCCAGCAGCCAAGATTGGAATACGCAGTATTTT; v_gene: TRBV3-1; j_gene: TRBJ2-3; abundance: few; len: 12; d_gene: NA
CDR3aa: CSVERGSNTIYF; CDR3nt: TGCAGCGTTGAACGGGGGTCAAACACCATATATTTT; v_gene: TRBV29-1; j_gene: TRBJ1-3; abundance: many; len: 12; d_gene: NA
CDR3aa: CASSPVGQGLGGDQPQHF; CDR3nt: TGTGCCAGCTCACCAGTCGGACAGGGCCTAGGTGGGGATCAGCCCCAGCATTTT; v_gene: TRBV18; j_gene: TRBJ1-5; abundance: few; len: 18; d_gene: TRBD1
CDR3aa: CASRNLTGTGGPETQYF; CDR3nt: TGTGCCAGCAGAAATCTTACCGGGACAGGGGGCCCCGAGACCCAGTACTTC; v_gene: TRBV6-8; j_gene: TRBJ2-5; abundance: few; len: 17; d_gene: TRBD1
CDR3aa: CASSLGQGVTEAFF; CDR3nt: TGTGCCAGCAGTTTAGGGCAGGGGGTCACTGAAGCTTTCTTT; v_gene: TRBV27; j_gene: TRBJ1-1; abundance: many; len: 14; d_gene: TRBD1
CDR3aa: CASSHGGGIETQYF; CDR3nt: TGTGCCAGCAGTCACGGAGGGGGCATAGAGACCCAGTACTTC; v_gene: TRBV12-3/TRBV12-4; j_gene: TRBJ2-5; abundance: NA; len: 14; d_gene: NA
CDR3aa: CAWSRSGRVGYGYTF; CDR3nt: TGTGCCTGGAGCCGATCGGGCAGGGTCGGTTATGGCTACACCTTC; v_gene: TRBV30; j_gene: TRBJ1-2; abundance: few; len: 15; d_gene: NA
CDR3aa: CSARTAGDFTEAFF; CDR3nt: TGCAGTGCTAGAACGGCAGGGGATTTCACTGAAGCTTTCTTT; v_gene: TRBV20-1; j_gene: TRBJ1-1; abundance: few; len: 14; d_gene: NA
CDR3aa: CASSQGLAGGSSGANVLTF; CDR3nt: TGTGCCAGCAGCCAAGGACTAGCGGGGGGCTCCTCTGGGGCCAACGTCCTGACTTTC; v_gene: TRBV3-1; j_gene: TRBJ2-6; abundance: NA; len: 19; d_gene: TRBD2
CDR3aa: CASSFTDTGEAFF; CDR3nt: TGTGCCAGCAGCTTTACGGATACGGGTGAAGCTTTCTTT; v_gene: TRBV11-2; j_gene: TRBJ1-1; abundance: NA; len: 13; d_gene: NA
CDR3aa: CSALRGTYGYTF; CDR3nt: TGCAGTGCTCTCAGGGGAACCTATGGCTACACCTTC; v_gene: TRBV20-1; j_gene: TRBJ1-2; abundance: NA; len: 12; d_gene: NA
CDR3aa: CASSFQRELGDEQFF; CDR3nt: TGTGCCAGCAGCTTTCAGAGGGAGCTAGGCGATGAGCAGTTCTTC; v_gene: TRBV7-9; j_gene: TRBJ2-1; abundance: NA; len: 15; d_gene: NA
CDR3aa: CASLPGNRGSDTQYF; CDR3nt: TGTGCCAGCCTCCCAGGGAACAGGGGATCAGATACGCAGTATTTT; v_gene: TRBV12-3/TRBV12-4; j_gene: TRBJ2-3; abundance: many; len: 15; d_gene: TRBD1
CDR3aa: CASSPRDTYTDTQYF; CDR3nt: TGTGCCAGCAGCCCACGGGACACATACACAGATACGCAGTATTTT; v_gene: TRBV13; j_gene: TRBJ2-3; abundance: few; len: 15; d_gene: NA
CDR3aa: CASSQGPGGPYNSPLHF; CDR3nt: TGCGCCAGCAGCCAAGGACCTGGGGGACCTTATAATTCACCCCTCCACTTT; v_gene: TRBV4-1; j_gene: TRBJ1-6; abundance: few; len: 17; d_gene: NA
CDR3aa: CASSEISTDTQYF; CDR3nt: TGCGCCAGCAGCGAGATTAGCACAGATACGCAGTATTTT; v_gene: TRBV5-1; j_gene: TRBJ2-3; abundance: NA; len: 13; d_gene: NA
CDR3aa: CASSSGGRRTKNYNEQFF; CDR3nt: TGTGCCAGCAGCTCAGGGGGGAGGCGGACCAAGAATTACAATGAGCAGTTCTTC; v_gene: TRBV7-9; j_gene: TRBJ2-1; abundance: many; len: 18; d_gene: NA
CDR3aa: CASSPGMNTEAFF; CDR3nt: TGTGCCAGCTCACCAGGAATGAACACTGAAGCTTTCTTT; v_gene: TRBV18; j_gene: TRBJ1-1; abundance: NA; len: 13; d_gene: NA
CDR3aa: CASSLNNQPQHF; CDR3nt: TGTGCCAGCAGCTTAAACAATCAGCCCCAGCATTTT; v_gene: TRBV7-2; j_gene: TRBJ1-5; abundance: NA; len: 12; d_gene: NA
CDR3aa: CASSPGGFTGELFF; CDR3nt: TGTGCCAGCAGCCCGGGGGGGTTCACCGGGGAGCTGTTTTTT; v_gene: TRBV7-3; j_gene: TRBJ2-2; abundance: many; len: 14; d_gene: TRBD2
CDR3aa: CASSPILSGPANEKLFF; CDR3nt: TGTGCCAGCTCACCAATACTCTCGGGACCGGCTAATGAAAAACTGTTTTTT; v_gene: TRBV18; j_gene: TRBJ1-4; abundance: many; len: 17; d_gene: NA
CDR3aa: CAWSPRQGKAFF; CDR3nt: TGTGCCTGGAGTCCTCGACAGGGTAAAGCTTTCTTT; v_gene: TRBV30; j_gene: TRBJ1-1; abundance: few; len: 12; d_gene: TRBD1
CDR3aa: CSVGTGYEQFF; CDR3nt: TGCAGCGTAGGGACAGGGTATGAGCAGTTCTTC; v_gene: TRBV29-1; j_gene: TRBJ2-1; abundance: few; len: 11; d_gene: TRBD1
CDR3aa: CAISGARYEQYF; CDR3nt: TGCGCCATCAGCGGGGCCCGCTACGAGCAGTACTTC; v_gene: TRBV10-2; j_gene: TRBJ2-7; abundance: many; len: 12; d_gene: TRBD2
CDR3aa: CASSKGFNRANTEAFF; CDR3nt: TGTGCCAGCAGCAAAGGTTTTAACAGGGCGAACACTGAAGCTTTCTTT; v_gene: TRBV21-1; j_gene: TRBJ1-1; abundance: many; len: 16; d_gene: NA
CDR3aa: CASKVQGEGAF; CDR3nt: TGTGCCAGCAAAGTACAGGGGGAAGGGGCTTTT; v_gene: TRBV7-9; j_gene: TRBJ1-1; abundance: NA; len: 11; d_gene: TRBD1
CDR3aa: CASSQDGYDSGEAFF; CDR3nt: TGCGCCAGCAGCCAAGACGGTTACGACAGTGGTGAAGCTTTCTTT; v_gene: TRBV4-1; j_gene: TRBJ1-1; abundance: few; len: 15; d_gene: NA
CDR3aa: CASSELRSYNSPLHF; CDR3nt: TGTGCCAGCAGCGAACTTCGGTCCTATAATTCACCCCTCCACTTT; v_gene: TRBV9; j_gene: TRBJ1-6; abundance: NA; len: 15; d_gene: NA
CDR3aa: CASSSDANNEQFF; CDR3nt: TGCGCCAGCAGCTCGGACGCGAACAATGAGCAGTTCTTC; v_gene: TRBV5-1; j_gene: TRBJ2-1; abundance: once; len: 13; d_gene: NA
CDR3aa: CASSPPDRVDQPQHF; CDR3nt: TGCGCCAGCAGCCCCCCTGACAGGGTAGACCAGCCCCAGCATTTT; v_gene: TRBV5-1; j_gene: TRBJ1-5; abundance: many; len: 15; d_gene: TRBD1
CDR3aa: CASRPRRSQSSYEQYF; CDR3nt: TGTGCCAGCAGACCTCGTCGTTCACAAAGCTCCTACGAGCAGTACTTC; v_gene: TRBV3-1; j_gene: TRBJ2-7; abundance: many; len: 16; d_gene: NA
CDR3aa: CASSLRAGGSTDTQYF; CDR3nt: TGTGCCAGCAGTTTACGTGCGGGGGGTAGCACAGATACGCAGTATTTT; v_gene: TRBV27; j_gene: TRBJ2-3; abundance: many; len: 16; d_gene: TRBD2
CDR3aa: CSVKNLQAEQYF; CDR3nt: TGCAGCGTTAAAAATCTCCAGGCCGAGCAGTACTTC; v_gene: TRBV29-1; j_gene: TRBJ2-7; abundance: many; len: 12; d_gene: NA
CDR3aa: CASSPRSATDTQYF; CDR3nt: TGTGCCAGCAGCCCCCGGTCGGCTACAGATACGCAGTATTTT; v_gene: TRBV7-9; j_gene: TRBJ2-3; abundance: many; len: 14; d_gene: NA
CDR3aa: CSARDRRGAYNEQFF; CDR3nt: TGCAGTGCTAGAGATCGGCGGGGGGCCTACAATGAGCAGTTCTTC; v_gene: TRBV20-1; j_gene: TRBJ2-1; abundance: many; len: 15; d_gene: TRBD2
CDR3aa: CASPGVGSSYEQYF; CDR3nt: TGTGCCAGCCCAGGCGTAGGCAGCTCCTACGAGCAGTACTTC; v_gene: TRBV6-5; j_gene: TRBJ2-7; abundance: few; len: 14; d_gene: NA
CDR3aa: CASRPNRGTSYNSPLHF; CDR3nt: TGTGCCAGCAGACCAAACAGGGGGACCTCCTATAATTCACCCCTCCACTTT; v_gene: TRBV5-6; j_gene: TRBJ1-6; abundance: many; len: 17; d_gene: TRBD1
CDR3aa: CASSQDGGASYNEQFF; CDR3nt: TGTGCCAGCAGCCAAGACGGGGGGGCTTCCTACAATGAGCAGTTCTTC; v_gene: TRBV14; j_gene: TRBJ2-1; abundance: many; len: 16; d_gene: TRBD2
CDR3aa: CASSQEGDGYERYEQYF; CDR3nt: TGTGCCAGCAGCCAAGAAGGTGATGGCTACGAGCGTTACGAGCAGTACTTC; v_gene: TRBV4-2; j_gene: TRBJ2-7; abundance: few; len: 17; d_gene: NA
CDR3aa: CASSFGGGVDEQYF; CDR3nt: TGTGCCAGCAGCTTTGGAGGGGGCGTCGACGAGCAGTACTTC; v_gene: TRBV7-6; j_gene: TRBJ2-7; abundance: many; len: 14; d_gene: NA
CDR3aa: CASSDYSTDTQYF; CDR3nt: TGTGCCAGCAGTGACTATAGCACAGATACGCAGTATTTT; v_gene: TRBV6-5; j_gene: TRBJ2-3; abundance: few; len: 13; d_gene: NA
CDR3aa: CASRAGQGGTDTQYF; CDR3nt: TGTGCCAGCAGGGCCGGACAGGGGGGCACAGATACGCAGTATTTT; v_gene: TRBV12-3/TRBV12-4; j_gene: TRBJ2-3; abundance: few; len: 15; d_gene: TRBD1
CDR3aa: CAISEGTGESNQPQHF; CDR3nt: TGTGCCATCAGTGAAGGAACAGGGGAGAGCAATCAGCCCCAGCATTTT; v_gene: TRBV10-3; j_gene: TRBJ1-5; abundance: few; len: 16; d_gene: TRBD1
CDR3aa: CASSSHTGTAYGYTF; CDR3nt: TGTGCCAGCAGTTCTCATACCGGGACAGCCTATGGCTACACCTTC; v_gene: TRBV25-1; j_gene: TRBJ1-2; abundance: NA; len: 15; d_gene: TRBD1
CDR3aa: CASGWEGSEQYF; CDR3nt: TGTGCTAGTGGTTGGGAGGGGAGCGAGCAGTACTTC; v_gene: TRBV12-5; j_gene: TRBJ2-7; abundance: many; len: 12; d_gene: TRBD2
CDR3aa: CSARRALNYGYTF; CDR3nt: TGCAGTGCTAGAAGGGCCCTGAACTATGGCTACACCTTC; v_gene: TRBV20-1; j_gene: TRBJ1-2; abundance: many; len: 13; d_gene: NA
CDR3aa: CASSQESRLAVPETQYF; CDR3nt: TGTGCCAGCAGCCAAGAGTCAAGGTTGGCGGTACCGGAGACCCAGTACTTC; v_gene: TRBV3-1; j_gene: TRBJ2-5; abundance: many; len: 17; d_gene: NA
CDR3aa: CASTDLNYGYTF; CDR3nt: TGCGCCAGCACCGACCTGAACTATGGCTACACCTTC; v_gene: TRBV5-1; j_gene: TRBJ1-2; abundance: NA; len: 12; d_gene: NA
CDR3aa: CASSFSRGLVPYNEQFF; CDR3nt: TGCGCCAGCAGCTTCTCCAGGGGGCTAGTCCCCTACAATGAGCAGTTCTTC; v_gene: TRBV5-1; j_gene: TRBJ2-1; abundance: NA; len: 17; d_gene: TRBD1
CDR3aa: CASSSRPYVGSPLHF; CDR3nt: TGTGCCAGCAGCTCGCGTCCGTACGTTGGTTCACCCCTCCACTTT; v_gene: TRBV5-6; j_gene: TRBJ1-6; abundance: many; len: 15; d_gene: NA
CDR3aa: CASSYSRGRFQGASNEKLFF; CDR3nt: TGTGCCAGCAGTTACTCTAGGGGCAGATTCCAGGGGGCCTCAAATGAAAAACTGTTTTTT; v_gene: TRBV6-5; j_gene: TRBJ1-4; abundance: NA; len: 20; d_gene: TRBD1
CDR3aa: CASSLNLRGRNRVHEQFF; CDR3nt: TGTGCCAGCAGCTTAAATCTCAGGGGACGGAATAGGGTCCATGAGCAGTTCTTC; v_gene: TRBV7-6; j_gene: TRBJ2-1; abundance: few; len: 18; d_gene: NA
CDR3aa: CASSQISGGAGEQFF; CDR3nt: TGCGCCAGCAGCCAGATTAGCGGGGGGGCGGGTGAGCAGTTCTTC; v_gene: TRBV4-1; j_gene: TRBJ2-1; abundance: many; len: 15; d_gene: TRBD2